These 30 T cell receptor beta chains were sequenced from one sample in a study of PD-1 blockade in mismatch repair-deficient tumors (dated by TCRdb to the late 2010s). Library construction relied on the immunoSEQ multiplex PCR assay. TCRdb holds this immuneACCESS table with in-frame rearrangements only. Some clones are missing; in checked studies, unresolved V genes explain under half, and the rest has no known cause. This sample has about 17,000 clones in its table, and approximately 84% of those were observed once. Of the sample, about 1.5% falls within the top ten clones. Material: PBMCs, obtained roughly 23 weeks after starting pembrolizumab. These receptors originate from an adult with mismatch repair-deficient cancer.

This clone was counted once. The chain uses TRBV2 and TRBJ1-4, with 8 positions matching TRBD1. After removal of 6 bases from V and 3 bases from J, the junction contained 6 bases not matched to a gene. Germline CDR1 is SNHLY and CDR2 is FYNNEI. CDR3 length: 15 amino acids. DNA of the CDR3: TGTGCCAGCAGGTTACAGGGGGGAGCTAATGAAAAACTGTTTTTT. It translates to CASRLQGGANEKLFF. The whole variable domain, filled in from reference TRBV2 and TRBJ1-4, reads EPEVTQTPSHQVTQMGQEVILRCVPISNHLYFYWYRQILGQKVEFLVSFYNNEISEKSEIFDDQFSVERPDGSNFTLKIRSTKLEDSAMYFCASRLQGGANEKLFFGSGTQLSVL.

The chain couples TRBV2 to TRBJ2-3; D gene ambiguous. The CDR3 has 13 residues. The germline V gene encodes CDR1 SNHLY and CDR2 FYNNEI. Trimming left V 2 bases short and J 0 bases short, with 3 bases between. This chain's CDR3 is CASSELSTDTQYF. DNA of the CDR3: TGTGCCAGCAGTGAACTCAGCACAGATACGCAGTATTTT.

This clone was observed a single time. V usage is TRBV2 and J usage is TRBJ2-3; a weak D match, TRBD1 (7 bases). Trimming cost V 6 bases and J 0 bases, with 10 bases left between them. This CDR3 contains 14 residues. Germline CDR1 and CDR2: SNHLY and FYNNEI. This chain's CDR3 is CASRQGTSTDTQYF. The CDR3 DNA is TGTGCCAGCAGACAGGGGACTAGCACAGATACGCAGTATTTT. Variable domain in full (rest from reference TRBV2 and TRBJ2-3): EPEVTQTPSHQVTQMGQEVILRCVPISNHLYFYWYRQILGQKVEFLVSFYNNEISEKSEIFDDQFSVERPDGSNFTLKIRSTKLEDSAMYFCASRQGTSTDTQYFGPGTRLTVL.

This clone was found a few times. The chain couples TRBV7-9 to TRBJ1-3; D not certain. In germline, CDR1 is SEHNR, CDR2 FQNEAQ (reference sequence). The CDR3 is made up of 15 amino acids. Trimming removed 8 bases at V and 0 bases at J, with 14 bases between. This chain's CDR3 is CASYQDLYSGNTIYF. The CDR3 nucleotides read TGTGCCAGCTATCAAGATCTCTACTCTGGAAACACCATATATTTT.

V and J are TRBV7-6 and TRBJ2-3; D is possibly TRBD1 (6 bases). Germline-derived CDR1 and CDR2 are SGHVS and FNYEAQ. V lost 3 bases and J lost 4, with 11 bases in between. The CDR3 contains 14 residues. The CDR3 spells CASSLNRVADTQYF. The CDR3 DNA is TGTGCCAGCAGCTTGAACAGGGTGGCAGATACGCAGTATTTT. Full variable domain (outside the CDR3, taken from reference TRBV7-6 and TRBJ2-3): GAGVSQSPRYKVTKRGQDVALRCDPISGHVSLYWYRQALGQGPEFLTYFNYEAQQDKSGLPNDRFSAERPEGSISTLTIQRTEQRDSAMYRCASSLNRVADTQYFGPGTRLTVL.

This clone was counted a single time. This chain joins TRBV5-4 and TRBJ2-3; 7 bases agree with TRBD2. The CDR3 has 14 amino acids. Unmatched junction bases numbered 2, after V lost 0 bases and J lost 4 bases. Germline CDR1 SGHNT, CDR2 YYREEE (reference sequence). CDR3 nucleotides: TGTGCCAGCAGCTTGGGTGGACTAGCAGATACGCAGTATTTT. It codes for CASSLGGLADTQYF.

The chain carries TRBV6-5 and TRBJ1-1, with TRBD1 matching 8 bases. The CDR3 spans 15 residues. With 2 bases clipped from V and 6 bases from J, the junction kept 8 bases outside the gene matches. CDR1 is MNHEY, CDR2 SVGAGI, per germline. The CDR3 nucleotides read TGTGCCAGCAGTTACAGGACAGGGCTCGACTCTGAAGCTTTCTTT. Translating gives CASSYRTGLDSEAFF.

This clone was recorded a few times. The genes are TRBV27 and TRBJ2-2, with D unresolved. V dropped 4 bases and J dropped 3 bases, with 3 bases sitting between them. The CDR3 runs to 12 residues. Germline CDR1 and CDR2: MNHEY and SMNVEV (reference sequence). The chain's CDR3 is CASSSDTGELFF. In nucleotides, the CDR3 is TGTGCCAGCAGTTCCGACACCGGGGAGCTGTTTTTT.

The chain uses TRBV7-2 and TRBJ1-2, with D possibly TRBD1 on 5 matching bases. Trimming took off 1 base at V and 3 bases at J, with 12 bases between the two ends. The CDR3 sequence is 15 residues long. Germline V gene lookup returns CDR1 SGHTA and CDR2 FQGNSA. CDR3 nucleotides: TGTGCCAGCAGCTTAGAGCTGGCAGGGCACTATGGCTACACCTTC. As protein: CASSLELAGHYGYTF.

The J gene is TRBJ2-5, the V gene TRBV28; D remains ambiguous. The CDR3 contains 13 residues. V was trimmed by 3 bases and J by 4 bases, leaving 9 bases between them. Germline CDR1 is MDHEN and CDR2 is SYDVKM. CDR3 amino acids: CASSLPTGETQYF. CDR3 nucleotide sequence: TGTGCCAGCAGTTTGCCAACGGGAGAGACCCAGTACTTC.

DNA of the CDR3: TGTGCCAGCAGCCAAGAGGGGGGGATTCCCCGAGGGCAGTTCTTC. It specifies CASSQEGGIPRGQFF. The chain carries TRBV4-2 and TRBJ2-1, with TRBD2 matching 7 bases. With 0 bases clipped from V and 12 bases from J, the junction kept 11 bases outside the gene matches. This CDR3 contains 15 residues. The germline V gene encodes CDR1 LGHNA and CDR2 YNFKEQ.

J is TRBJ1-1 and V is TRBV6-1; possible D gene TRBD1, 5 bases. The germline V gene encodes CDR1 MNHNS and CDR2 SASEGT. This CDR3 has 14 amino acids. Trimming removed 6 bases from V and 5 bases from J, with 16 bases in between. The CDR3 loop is CASSLPRGGTEAFF. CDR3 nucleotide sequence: TGTGCCAGCAGCCTTCCTCGTGGGGGGACTGAAGCTTTCTTT.

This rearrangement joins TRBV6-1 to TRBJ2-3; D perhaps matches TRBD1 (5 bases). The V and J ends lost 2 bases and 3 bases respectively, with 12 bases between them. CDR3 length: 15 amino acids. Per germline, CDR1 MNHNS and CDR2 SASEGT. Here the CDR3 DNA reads TGTGCCAGCAGTGAATACCAGGGCTCGACAGATACGCAGTATTTT. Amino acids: CASSEYQGSTDTQYF.

The CDR3 DNA reads as TGTGCCAGCAGCACTCGACAGAATCAGCCCCAGCATTTT. Amino acid sequence: CASSTRQNQPQHF. The chain couples TRBV7-2 to TRBJ1-5, with D perhaps matching TRBD1 (5 bases). The CDR3 extends over 13 amino acids. Trimming took off 5 bases at V and 4 bases at J, with 9 bases between the two ends. Germline assignment: CDR1 SGHTA and CDR2 FQGNSA.

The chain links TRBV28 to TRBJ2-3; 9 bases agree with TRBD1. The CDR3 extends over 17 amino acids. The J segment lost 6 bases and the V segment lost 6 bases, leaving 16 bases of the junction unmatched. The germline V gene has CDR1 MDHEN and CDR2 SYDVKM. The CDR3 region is CASSPGQGRPRGDTQYF. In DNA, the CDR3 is TGTGCCAGCAGCCCTGGACAGGGGCGACCTAGGGGTGATACGCAGTATTTT. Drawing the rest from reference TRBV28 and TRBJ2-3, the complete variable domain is DVKVTQSSRYLVKRTGEKVFLECVQDMDHENMFWYRQDPGLGLRLIYFSYDVKMKEKGDIPEGYSVSREKKERFSLILESASTNQTSMYLCASSPGQGRPRGDTQYFGPGTRLTVL.

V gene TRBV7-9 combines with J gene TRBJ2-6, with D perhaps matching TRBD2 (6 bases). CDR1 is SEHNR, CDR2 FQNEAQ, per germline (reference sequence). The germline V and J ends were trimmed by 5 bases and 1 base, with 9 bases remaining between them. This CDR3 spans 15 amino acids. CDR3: CASSPRGSGANVLTF. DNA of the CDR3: TGTGCCAGCAGCCCTCGGGGGTCTGGGGCCAACGTCCTGACTTTC.

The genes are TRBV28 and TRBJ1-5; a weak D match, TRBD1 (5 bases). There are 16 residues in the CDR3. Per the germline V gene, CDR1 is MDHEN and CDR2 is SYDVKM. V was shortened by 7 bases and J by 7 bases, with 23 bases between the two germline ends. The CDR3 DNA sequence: TGTGCCAGCACTCCCCCCGGGGGAACGTCAGAACAGCCCCAGCATTTT. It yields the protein CASTPPGGTSEQPQHF.

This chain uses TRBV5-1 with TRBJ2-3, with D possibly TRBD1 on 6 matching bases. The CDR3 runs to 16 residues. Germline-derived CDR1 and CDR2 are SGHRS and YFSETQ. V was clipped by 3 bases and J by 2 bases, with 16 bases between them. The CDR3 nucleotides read TGCGCCAGCAGCTCAGTTAGGACAGAAAACACAGATACGCAGTATTTT. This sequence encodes CASSSVRTENTDTQYF. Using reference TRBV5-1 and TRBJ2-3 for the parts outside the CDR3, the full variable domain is KAGVTQTPRYLIKTRGQQVTLSCSPISGHRSVSWYQQTPGQGLQFLFEYFSETQRNKGNFPGRFSGRQFSNSRSEMNVSTLELGDSALYLCASSSVRTENTDTQYFGPGTRLTVL.

CDR3 coding DNA: TGTGTCACCGGGACAGGAGGAAACACCATATATTTT. As protein: CVTGTGGNTIYF. V and J are TRBV6-6 and TRBJ1-3, with 8 bases fitting TRBD1. This CDR3 has 12 residues. Germline CDR1 MNHNY, CDR2 SVGAGI (reference sequence).

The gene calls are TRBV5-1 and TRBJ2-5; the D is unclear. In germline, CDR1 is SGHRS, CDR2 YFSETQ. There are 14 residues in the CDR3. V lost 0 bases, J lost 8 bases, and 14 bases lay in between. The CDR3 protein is CASSLGDTPGTQYF. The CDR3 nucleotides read TGCGCCAGCAGCTTGGGAGACACCCCCGGAACCCAGTACTTC.

CDR3: CAWSPGTGGNTIYF. The CDR3 bases are TGTGCCTGGAGTCCTGGGACAGGGGGAAACACCATATATTTT. The chain recombines TRBV30 with TRBJ1-3; 9 bases map to TRBD1. Germline-derived CDR1 and CDR2 are GTSNPN and SVGIG (reference sequence). V dropped 2 bases and J dropped 4; count of bases not matched to a gene: 3. The CDR3 has 14 amino acids. Combining the CDR3 with reference TRBV30 and TRBJ1-3 gives the whole variable domain SQTIHQWPATLVQPVGSPLSLECTVEGTSNPNLYWYRQAAGRGLQLLFYSVGIGQISSEVPQNLSASRPQDRQFILSSKKLLLSDSGFYLCAWSPGTGGNTIYFGEGSWLTVV.

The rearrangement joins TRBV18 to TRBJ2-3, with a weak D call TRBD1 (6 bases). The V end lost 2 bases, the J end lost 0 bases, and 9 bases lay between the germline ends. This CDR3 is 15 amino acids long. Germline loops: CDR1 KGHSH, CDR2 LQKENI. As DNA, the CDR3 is TGTGCCAGCTCACCAAGACAGGCTAGCACAGATACGCAGTATTTT. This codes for CASSPRQASTDTQYF.

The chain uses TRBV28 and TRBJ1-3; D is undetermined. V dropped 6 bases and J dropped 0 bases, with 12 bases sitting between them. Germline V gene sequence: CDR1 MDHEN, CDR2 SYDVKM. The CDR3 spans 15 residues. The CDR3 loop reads CASSLLPSSGNTIYF. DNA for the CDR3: TGTGCCAGCAGCCTCTTACCGAGCTCTGGAAACACCATATATTTT. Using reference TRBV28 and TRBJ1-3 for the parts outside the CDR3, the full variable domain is DVKVTQSSRYLVKRTGEKVFLECVQDMDHENMFWYRQDPGLGLRLIYFSYDVKMKEKGDIPEGYSVSREKKERFSLILESASTNQTSMYLCASSLLPSSGNTIYFGEGSWLTVV.

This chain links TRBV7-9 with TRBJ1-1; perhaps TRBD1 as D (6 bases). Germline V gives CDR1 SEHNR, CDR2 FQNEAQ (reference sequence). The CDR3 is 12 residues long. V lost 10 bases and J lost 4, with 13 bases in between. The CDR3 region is CAMLGAGTEAFF. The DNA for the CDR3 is TGTGCCATGTTGGGGGCTGGCACTGAAGCTTTCTTT.

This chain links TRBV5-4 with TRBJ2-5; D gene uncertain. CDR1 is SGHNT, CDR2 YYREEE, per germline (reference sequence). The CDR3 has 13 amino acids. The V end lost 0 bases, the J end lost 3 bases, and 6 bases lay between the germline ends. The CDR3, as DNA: TGTGCCAGCAGCTTGGGTCGGGAAGAGACCCAGTACTTC. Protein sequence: CASSLGREETQYF.

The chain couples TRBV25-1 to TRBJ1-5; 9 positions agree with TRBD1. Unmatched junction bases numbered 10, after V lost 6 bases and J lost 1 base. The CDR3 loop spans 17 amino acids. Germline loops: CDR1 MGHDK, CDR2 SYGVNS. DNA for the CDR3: TGTGCCAGCAGCCCTAGGGGGACAGGGCACAGCAATCAGCCCCAGCATTTT. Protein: CASSPRGTGHSNQPQHF.

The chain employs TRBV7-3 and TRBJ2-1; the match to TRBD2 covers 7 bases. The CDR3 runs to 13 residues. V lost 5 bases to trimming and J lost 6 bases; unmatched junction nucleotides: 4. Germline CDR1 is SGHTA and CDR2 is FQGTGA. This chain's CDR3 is CASSPGTINEQFF. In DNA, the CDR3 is TGTGCCAGCAGCCCCGGGACTATCAATGAGCAGTTCTTC.

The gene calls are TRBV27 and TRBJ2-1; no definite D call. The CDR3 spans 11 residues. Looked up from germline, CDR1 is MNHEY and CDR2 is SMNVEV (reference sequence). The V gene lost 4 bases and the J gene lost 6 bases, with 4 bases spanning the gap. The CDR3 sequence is CASSSFNEQFF. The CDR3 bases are TGTGCCAGCAGTTCGTTCAATGAGCAGTTCTTC.

CDR3 in DNA: TGTGCCAGCGGGTGGCTAGCCACAGATACGCAGTATTTT. Translation: CASGWLATDTQYF. The genes are TRBV9 and TRBJ2-3; weak D call: TRBD2 (5 bases). Germline CDR1 and CDR2: SGDLS and YYNGEE. Trimming removed 7 bases at V and 2 bases at J, with 11 bases between. CDR3 length equals 13 residues. The full variable domain, with the rest looked up from reference TRBV9 and TRBJ2-3, is DSGVTQTPKHLITATGQRVTLRCSPRSGDLSVYWYQQSLDQGLQFLIQYYNGEERAKGNILERFSAQQFPDLHSELNLSSLELGDSALYFCASGWLATDTQYFGPGTRLTVL.

This CDR3 is CASSSTPGAYNEQFF. The CDR3 nucleotides read TGTGCCAGCAGTTCCACCCCGGGGGCCTACAATGAGCAGTTCTTC. V and J are TRBV2 and TRBJ2-1, with D possibly being TRBD2 (6 bases). The CDR3 spans 15 residues. V was shortened by 5 bases and J by 2 bases, with 13 bases between the two germline ends. Germline V gives CDR1 SNHLY, CDR2 FYNNEI. The full variable domain, its missing parts supplied by reference TRBV2 and TRBJ2-1, is EPEVTQTPSHQVTQMGQEVILRCVPISNHLYFYWYRQILGQKVEFLVSFYNNEISEKSEIFDDQFSVERPDGSNFTLKIRSTKLEDSAMYFCASSSTPGAYNEQFFGPGTRLTVL.